Following are 22 T cell receptor beta chains from one sample sequenced in a study of cytotoxic CD8 clonotypes in ibrutinib-treated CLL. Measured with immunoSEQ multiplex PCR; TCRdb has only the in-frame clones, and not every one. The table includes 140,000 to 150,000 clones, 75% to 80% detected once. Source: PBMCs, taken after 24 months of ibrutinib treatment. Every receptor here comes from a human donor with chronic lymphocytic leukemia.

The chain joins TRBV5-1 to TRBJ2-3, with D perhaps TRBD1 (6 bases). Germline V gene data show CDR1 as SGHRS and CDR2 as YFSETQ. V was cut by 4 bases and J by 2 bases, with 14 bases left in between. This CDR3 is built from 15 residues. CDR3 loop: CASSPSGQPTDTQYF. CDR3 nucleotides: TGCGCCAGCAGCCCCTCCGGACAGCCCACAGATACGCAGTATTTT.

This clone showed up just once. This chain joins TRBV19 and TRBJ1-6, with D perhaps TRBD1 (5 bases). Germline values: CDR1 LNHDA, CDR2 SQIVND (reference sequence). V was clipped by 5 bases and J by 12 bases, with 14 bases between them. CDR3 length: 13 residues. The CDR3: CASSYFGQLPLHF. DNA of the CDR3: TGTGCCAGTAGTTATTTTGGACAACTACCCCTCCACTTT.

The chain is built from TRBV29-1 and TRBJ2-1, with a weak D call TRBD1 (7 bases). Looked up from germline, CDR1 is SQVTM and CDR2 is ANQGSEA. CDR3 length: 11 amino acids. Between the trimmed V and J ends, which lost 5 bases and 10 bases, there was a span of 12 bases. CDR3: CSVRETGEQFF. CDR3 coding DNA: TGCAGCGTTCGGGAGACAGGGGAGCAGTTCTTC.

This clone was counted a single time. The rearrangement uses TRBV30 and TRBJ2-3; D perhaps matches TRBD1 (6 bases). The CDR3 sequence is 13 residues long. From germline, CDR1 is GTSNPN and CDR2 SVGIG (reference sequence). V was shortened by 4 bases and J by 11 bases, with 19 bases between the two germline ends. The DNA of the CDR3 is TGTGCCTGGACCCTGGGGGCCCCCCCGGGGCAGTATTTT. This translates into CAWTLGAPPGQYF.

A single count supports this clone. The chain is built from TRBV4-2 and TRBJ2-3; 12 nucleotides agree with TRBD2. The CDR3 is made up of 16 amino acids. J was trimmed by 8 bases and V by 4 bases; bases with no gene match: 10. The germline V gene encodes CDR1 LGHNA and CDR2 YNFKEQ. The CDR3 DNA sequence: TGTGCCAGCAGCCCAACTCTAGCGGGGGGGCCCGGTACGCAGTATTTT. Translating gives CASSPTLAGGPGTQYF.

The chain has TRBV6-5 and TRBJ1-2; 7 positions match TRBD1. CDR1 is MNHEY and CDR2 is SVGAGI in the germline V gene. The CDR3 spans 13 residues. V lost 2 bases and J lost 9; bases outside the gene matches: 6. The CDR3 DNA reads TGTGCCAGCAGTTACCCAGGGGGGAATAGCTACACCTTC. This gives the protein CASSYPGGNSYTF.

The CDR3 nucleotides are TGTGCCAGCAGCTTGGAGGGGACTGAAGCTTTCTTT. It specifies CASSLEGTEAFF. J is TRBJ1-1 and V is TRBV5-8; the D gene is possibly TRBD1 (5 bases). The CDR3 loop spans 12 amino acids. CDR1 and CDR2 from the germline V gene are SGHTS and YDEGEE. V lost 0 bases, J lost 5 bases, and 5 bases lay in between.

The J gene is TRBJ1-3, the V gene TRBV18; the match to TRBD1 covers 10 bases. Germline lookup yields CDR1 KGHSH and CDR2 LQKENI. J was trimmed by 2 bases and V by 1 base; bases with no gene match: 2. The CDR3 length is 16 residues. The CDR3 DNA reads TGTGCCAGCTCACCACAAGGACAGGGGGCTGGAAACACCATATATTTT. Protein: CASSPQGQGAGNTIYF.

The chain links TRBV11-2 to TRBJ2-7; 7 bases are shared with TRBD1. V shed 5 bases, J shed 2 bases, and the junction held 3 bases outside the gene matches. Germline V gene sequence: CDR1 SGHAT, CDR2 FQNNGV. CDR3 length equals 13 residues. As DNA, the CDR3 is TGTGCCAGCAGCACCGGGACAGCCTACGAGCAGTACTTC. It is translated as CASSTGTAYEQYF.

Concerning this clone itself: The sample holds other DNA sequences that translate to the same CDR3. This chain uses TRBV30 with TRBJ2-2; D remains unclear. V lost 1 base to trimming and J lost 5 bases, with 5 bases between them. There are 12 residues in the CDR3. CDR1 and CDR2 (germline): GTSNPN, SVGIG (reference sequence). DNA of the CDR3: TGTGCCTGGAGTGGTGGGACCGGGGAGCTGTTTTTT. Its protein is CAWSGGTGELFF.

This clone was counted a single time. The CDR3 is CASSGDRGLAGELFF. CDR3 nucleotide sequence: TGTGCCAGCAGCGGGGACAGGGGGTTGGCCGGGGAGCTGTTTTTT. This chain uses TRBV9 with TRBJ2-2; 11 positions match TRBD1. V gave up 3 bases and J gave up 6 bases; unmatched junction bases: 4. CDR1 and CDR2 (germline): SGDLS, YYNGEE. CDR3 length equals 15 residues.

This sequence joins TRBV7-9 and TRBJ2-3; D remains unclear. The CDR3 covers 11 residues. Germline assignment: CDR1 SEHNR and CDR2 FQNEAQ (reference sequence). V was trimmed by 1 base and J by 9 bases, leaving 5 bases between them. CDR3 nucleotide sequence: TGTGCCAGCAGCTTAGGACCCACGCAGTATTTT. Encoded protein: CASSLGPTQYF.

The V and J genes are TRBV29-1 and TRBJ1-4; 7 bases are shared with TRBD1. The germline V gene has CDR1 SQVTM and CDR2 ANQGSEA. V shed 7 bases, J shed 5 bases, and the junction held 10 bases outside the gene matches. This CDR3 has 14 amino acids. The CDR3, as DNA: TGCAGCGCCGCTCGCCTGGACAGGAATGAAAAACTGTTTTTT. Protein product: CSAARLDRNEKLFF.

This clone was found a few times. The J gene is TRBJ1-1, the V gene TRBV5-1; D gene uncertain. V lost 0 bases and J 4 bases, leaving 10 bases between the germline ends. CDR1 SGHRS and CDR2 YFSETQ come from the germline V gene. The CDR3 is 14 residues long. CDR3 sequence (DNA): TGCGCCAGCAGCTTGGGGCAGGCGGGCACTGAAGCTTTCTTT. As protein: CASSLGQAGTEAFF.

The chain combines TRBV7-3 with TRBJ2-6; TRBD2 agrees at 7 bases. CDR1 and CDR2 from the germline V gene are SGHTA and FQGTGA. The CDR3 spans 16 residues. V was clipped by 5 bases and J by 0 bases; unmatched bases: 4. The CDR3 protein is CASSPTSASGANVLTF. The DNA of the CDR3 is TGTGCCAGCAGCCCCACTAGCGCCTCTGGGGCCAACGTCCTGACTTTC.

This chain connects TRBV6-5 to TRBJ2-7, with D possibly being TRBD1 (5 bases). CDR1 MNHEY and CDR2 SVGAGI come from the germline V gene. CDR3 length: 16 residues. V dropped 1 base and J dropped 2 bases, with 15 bases sitting between them. The CDR3 sequence is CASSYLPTGGTYEQYF. The CDR3 DNA follows: TGTGCCAGCAGTTACTTGCCTACAGGCGGTACCTACGAGCAGTACTTC.

V gene TRBV7-6 combines with J gene TRBJ1-1; D not resolved. Germline V CDR1 and CDR2: SGHVS, FNYEAQ. V lost 5 bases to trimming and J lost 0 bases, with 13 bases between them. This CDR3 spans 15 amino acids. CDR3 sequence: CASSPGGQMNTEAFF. The CDR3 DNA follows: TGTGCCAGCAGCCCCGGCGGGCAGATGAACACTGAAGCTTTCTTT.

A few counts support this clone. V gene TRBV11-2 combines with J gene TRBJ1-5; D ambiguous. CDR3 length: 14 residues. The germline V and J ends were trimmed by 2 bases and 5 bases, with 10 bases remaining between them. Germline-derived CDR1 and CDR2 are SGHAT and FQNNGV. The CDR3 DNA follows: TGTGCCAGCAGCTTATTGGGCACGCATCAGCCCCAGCATTTT. Translated, it gives CASSLLGTHQPQHF.

J is TRBJ2-3 and V is TRBV6-6, with 7 positions matching TRBD2. Germline lookup yields CDR1 MNHNY and CDR2 SVGAGI (reference sequence). The CDR3 loop spans 14 amino acids. Trimming cost V 2 bases and J 5 bases; bases outside gene matches: 4. In DNA, the CDR3 is TGTGCCAGCAGTTACCGTGGGAGGGGAGATACGCAGTATTTT. Translating it yields CASSYRGRGDTQYF.

The sample holds one count of this clone. The J gene is TRBJ2-7, the V gene TRBV7-2; perhaps TRBD2 as D (7 bases). Germline CDR1 is SGHTA and CDR2 is FQGNSA. The CDR3 is made up of 15 amino acids. Trimming took 5 bases from V and 2 from J, leaving 16 bases between them. The chain's CDR3 is CASSPQVGGPYEQYF. In DNA, the CDR3 is TGTGCCAGCAGCCCCCAGGTCGGGGGGCCCTACGAGCAGTACTTC.

The sample holds a few counts of this clone. The chain uses TRBV30 and TRBJ2-5, with D possibly TRBD1 on 5 matching bases. The germline V gene encodes CDR1 GTSNPN and CDR2 SVGIG (reference sequence). The CDR3 spans 11 residues. Trimming pared 5 bases from V and 2 bases from J, leaving 6 bases between. The CDR3 DNA sequence: TGTGCCTGGGGGGCACAAGAGACCCAGTACTTC. Amino acids: CAWGAQETQYF.

The rearrangement uses TRBV19 and TRBJ2-3; TRBD1 matches at 8 bases. The CDR3 covers 15 residues. Trimming at V came to 4 bases and at J to 0 bases, leaving 3 bases not matched to a gene. CDR1 is LNHDA and CDR2 is SQIVND in the germline V gene (reference sequence). CDR3 residues: CASSTQGASTDTQYF. Here the CDR3 DNA reads TGTGCCAGTAGTACGCAGGGGGCGAGCACAGATACGCAGTATTTT.